This T cell receptor beta chain was captured in a study of naive and memory T cell subsets. Study-wide findings and caveats: Possibly reflecting memory cells re-expressing CD45RA, a few larger clonotypes occurred in naive repertoires, especially CD8.

With regard to this clonotype: Its antigen is still unknown.

CDR3 length equals 17 residues. CDR1 and CDR2 from the germline V gene are DFQATT and SNEGSKA (reference sequence). V shed 0 bases, J shed 8 bases, and the junction held 12 bases outside the gene matches. Separate alpha and beta amplification began at the second PCR step. Cells stained for CD3, CD4, CD8, CD45RA, CD27 and viability were sorted into four CD45RA/CD27 subsets. Both TRBC1 and TRBC2 were covered by a beta constant-region primer of two equimolar oligonucleotides. Nested alpha and beta constant-region primers with the SP2 primer drove four PCR rounds on ligated cDNA. The cDNA 3' end received a ligated single-stranded oligonucleotide carrying the SP2 primer and a 12-nucleotide UMI. Each CDR3 protein is one row after TCRdb ran MiXCR on the UMI-ligation and nested PCR reads. The sample holds 120,000 to 150,000 distinct CDR3 sequences, roughly 23% seen once.

Sequencing used naive CD4+ T cells from blood. This chain links TRBV20-1 with TRBJ2-4, with 11 bases identical to TRBD2. The origin of this receptor is a human donor in good health. Here the CDR3 DNA reads TGCAGTGCTAGAGATCGAGGGACTAGCGGAAAAAGGGACATTCAGTACTTC. Its protein is CSARDRGTSGKRDIQYF.